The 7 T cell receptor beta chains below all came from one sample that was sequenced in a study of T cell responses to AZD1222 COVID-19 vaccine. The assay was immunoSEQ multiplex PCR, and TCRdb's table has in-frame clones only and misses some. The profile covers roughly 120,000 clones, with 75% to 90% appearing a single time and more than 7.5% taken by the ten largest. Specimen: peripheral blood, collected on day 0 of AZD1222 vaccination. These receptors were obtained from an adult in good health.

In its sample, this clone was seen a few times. The CDR3: CASSFFVTNHEKLFF. CDR3 DNA: TGTGCCAGCAGTTTTTTTGTGACAAACCACGAAAAACTGTTTTTT. This chain uses TRBV25-1 with TRBJ1-4; D remains unclear. Germline assignment: CDR1 MGHDK and CDR2 SYGVNS. With 5 bases removed from V and 8 bases from J, the gap between germline ends came to 18 bases. CDR3 length: 15 residues. The full variable domain, its missing parts supplied by reference TRBV25-1 and TRBJ1-4, is EADIYQTPRYLVIGTGKKITLECSQTMGHDKMYWYQQDPGMELHLIHYSYGVNSTEKGDLSSESTVSRIRTEHFPLTLESARPSHTSQYLCASSFFVTNHEKLFFGSGTQLSVL.

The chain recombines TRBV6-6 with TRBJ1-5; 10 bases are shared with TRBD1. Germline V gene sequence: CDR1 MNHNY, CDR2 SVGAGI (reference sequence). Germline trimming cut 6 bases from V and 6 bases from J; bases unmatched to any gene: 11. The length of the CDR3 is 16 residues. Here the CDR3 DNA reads TGTGCCAGCAGGACCATGACAGGGGGCGAGAGTCAGCCCCAGCATTTT. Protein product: CASRTMTGGESQPQHF.

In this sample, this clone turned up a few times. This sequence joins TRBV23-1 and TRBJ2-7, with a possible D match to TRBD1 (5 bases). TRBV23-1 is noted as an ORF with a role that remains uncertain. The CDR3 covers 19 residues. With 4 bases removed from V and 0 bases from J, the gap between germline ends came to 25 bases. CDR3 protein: CASSPARWTPSPFSYEQYF. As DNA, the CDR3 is TGCGCCAGCAGTCCGGCCCGTTGGACACCGTCGCCGTTCTCCTACGAGCAGTACTTC.

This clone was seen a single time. The CDR3 is CASSPQLKRGGGYTF. Written as DNA, the CDR3 is TGTGCCAGCAGCCCTCAATTGAAAAGGGGCGGTGGCTACACCTTC. The V and J genes are TRBV7-2 and TRBJ1-2; a weak D match, TRBD1 (5 bases). The CDR3 loop spans 15 amino acids. The germline V gene has CDR1 SGHTA and CDR2 FQGNSA. The V and J ends lost 5 bases and 7 bases respectively, with 20 bases between them. The full variable domain, its missing parts supplied by reference TRBV7-2 and TRBJ1-2, is GAGVSQSPSNKVTEKGKDVELRCDPISGHTALYWYRQSLGQGLEFLIYFQGNSAPDKSGLPSDRFSAERTGGSVSTLTIQRTQQEDSAVYLCASSPQLKRGGGYTFGSGTRLTVV.

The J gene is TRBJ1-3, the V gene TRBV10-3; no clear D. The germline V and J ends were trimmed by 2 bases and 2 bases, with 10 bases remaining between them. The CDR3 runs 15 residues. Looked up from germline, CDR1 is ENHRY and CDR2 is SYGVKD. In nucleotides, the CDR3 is TGTGCCATCAGTGAGCGCTCGGGTACTGGAAACACCATATATTTT. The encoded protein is CAISERSGTGNTIYF.

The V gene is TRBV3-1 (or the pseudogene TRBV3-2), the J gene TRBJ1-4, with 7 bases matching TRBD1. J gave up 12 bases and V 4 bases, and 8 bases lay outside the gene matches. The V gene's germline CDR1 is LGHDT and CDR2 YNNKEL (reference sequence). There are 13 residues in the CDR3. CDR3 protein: CASSLRQGWELFF. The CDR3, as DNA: TGTGCCAGCAGCCTACGACAGGGTTGGGAACTGTTTTTT.

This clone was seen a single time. The DNA of the CDR3 is TGTGCCGCGTCCAGGGGGGGGAACACAGATACGCAGTATTTT. Its translation is CAASRGGNTDTQYF. This chain uses TRBV19 with TRBJ2-3, with D perhaps assigned TRBD1 or TRBD2 (7 bases each). Germline CDR1 LNHDA, CDR2 SQIVND (reference sequence). Trimming pared 11 bases from V and 2 bases from J, leaving 17 bases between. The CDR3 totals 14 residues. Full variable domain (missing parts from reference TRBV19 and TRBJ2-3): DGGITQSPKYLFRKEGQNVTLSCEQNLNHDAMYWYRQDPGQGLRLIYYSQIVNDFQKGDIAEGYSVSREKKESFPLTVTSAQKNPTAFYLCAASRGGNTDTQYFGPGTRLTVL.